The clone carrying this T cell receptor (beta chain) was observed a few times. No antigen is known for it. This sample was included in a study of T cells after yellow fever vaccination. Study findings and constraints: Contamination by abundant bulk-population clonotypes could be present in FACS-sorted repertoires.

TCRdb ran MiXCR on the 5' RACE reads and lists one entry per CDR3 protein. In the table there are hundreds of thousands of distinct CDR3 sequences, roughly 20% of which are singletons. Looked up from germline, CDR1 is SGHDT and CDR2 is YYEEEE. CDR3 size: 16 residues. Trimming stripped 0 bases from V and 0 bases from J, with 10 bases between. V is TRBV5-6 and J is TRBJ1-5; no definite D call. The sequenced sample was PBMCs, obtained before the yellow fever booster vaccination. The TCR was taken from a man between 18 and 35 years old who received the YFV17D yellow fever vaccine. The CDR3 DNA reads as TGTGCCAGCAGCTTGGGCGGGTATAATAGCAATCAGCCCCAGCATTTT. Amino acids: CASSLGGYNSNQPQHF. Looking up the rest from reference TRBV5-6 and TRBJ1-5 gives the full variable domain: DAGVTQSPTHLIKTRGQQVTLRCSPKSGHDTVSWYQQALGQGPQFIFQYYEEEERQRGNFPDRFSGHQFPNYSSELNVNALLLGDSALYLCASSLGGYNSNQPQHFGDGTRLSIL.